This TCR beta chain was recovered during a study of early T cells in non-severe SARS-CoV-2 infection. Individual cDNA molecules carried attached unique molecular identifiers. MiXCR was run by TCRdb on the 5' RACE reads, yielding one entry per CDR3 protein. The table includes fewer than 100,000 distinct CDR3 sequences, approximately 9.1% detected once. Only one count was recorded for this clonotype. The receptor's source is an adult who was a healthcare worker with PCR-confirmed SARS-CoV-2 infection or an uninfected control (not recorded which). Input material: whole blood.

The CDR3 is CASSRFRGSYEQFF. The CDR3 bases are TGTGCCAGCAGTCGTTTCAGGGGGAGCTATGAGCAGTTCTTC. This sequence joins TRBV27 and TRBJ2-1; 7 nucleotides match TRBD1. The CDR3 spans 14 residues. V shed 5 bases and J 8 bases; nucleotides not matched to a gene: 9. The germline V gene has CDR1 MNHEY and CDR2 SMNVEV (reference sequence).